This T cell receptor (beta chain) was identified during a study of response to subunit inactivated influenza vaccine. About this clonotype: As yet, its antigen is unknown.

TCRdb used MiXCR to reprocess the RT-PCR reads, holding one entry per CDR3 protein. Here the sample spans hundreds of thousands of distinct CDR3 sequences, approximately 24% being singletons. Study-level points and caveats: New T cells are recruited in small numbers by each seasonal influenza vaccination, according to the authors' suggestion.

The CDR3 totals 14 residues. Losses at the gene ends were 5 bases for V and 7 bases for J; bases not matched to a gene: 6. Germline V gene sequence: CDR1 SGHTA, CDR2 FQGNSA. This receptor was identified in a man aged 45-65 years who received an inactivated influenza vaccine. J is TRBJ1-4 and V is TRBV7-2; 8 bases line up with TRBD1. The sample here was CD4+ T cells sorted from PBMCs, taken roughly 5 days after vaccination. CDR3 sequence: CASSRDDRGEKLFF. The CDR3 DNA sequence: TGTGCCAGCAGCAGGGACGACAGGGGTGAAAAACTGTTTTTT.